A single sample is the source of the 20 T cell receptor beta chains below, sequenced in a study of memory CD4+ T cells and cytomegalovirus serostatus. The sort gate was single viable CD3+CD4+CD8-CD45RO+ cells for memory CD4+ T cells. Method: immunoSEQ multiplex PCR; TCRdb's copy keeps in-frame clones and lacks some. The top ten clones hold roughly 0.5% of a sample with 60,000 or so clones, approximately 81% of them seen once. The specimen was memory CD4+ T cells from blood. The source is an adult in good health and CMV-seronegative. Some clones in this sample may be carry-over from other donors' samples.

V gene TRBV5-8 combines with J gene TRBJ1-2; D is unclear. The V and J ends lost 0 bases and 5 bases respectively, with 11 bases between them. This CDR3 spans 14 amino acids. The germline V gene has CDR1 SGHTS and CDR2 YDEGEE. The CDR3 nucleotides are TGTGCCAGCAGCTTGGGAGGGAAGGCTTATGGCTACACCTTC. Its protein product is CASSLGGKAYGYTF.

The chain has TRBV4-3 and TRBJ1-4; TRBD1 might be the D (5 bases). Germline CDR1 and CDR2: LGHNA and YSLEER. The V end lost 3 bases, the J end lost 8 bases, and 25 bases lay between the germline ends. The CDR3 length is 18 residues. The chain's CDR3 is CASSQRKIDIGGGEKLFF. CDR3 DNA: TGCGCCAGCAGCCAGCGCAAGATAGATATTGGCGGGGGGGAAAAACTGTTTTTT.

V and J are TRBV7-9 and TRBJ1-6; D perhaps matches TRBD1 (6 bases). The length of the CDR3 is 18 residues. Trimming cost V 5 bases and J 5 bases, with 22 bases left between them. Germline lookup yields CDR1 SEHNR and CDR2 FQNEAQ (reference sequence). The DNA for the CDR3 is TGTGCCAGCAGCCGGGGAGGGGGGATTCCGCCAAATAATTCACCCCTCCACTTT. As protein: CASSRGGGIPPNNSPLHF.

V is TRBV7-2 and J is TRBJ1-5; D uncertain. Per the germline V gene, CDR1 is SGHTA and CDR2 is FQGNSA. This CDR3 has 16 amino acids. Trimming took off 5 bases at V and 2 bases at J, with 16 bases between the two ends. The CDR3 loop reads CASSALTDGGNQPQHF. CDR3 bases: TGTGCCAGCAGCGCTCTGACGGACGGGGGCAATCAGCCCCAGCATTTT.

This sequence joins TRBV7-2 and TRBJ2-2; 14 bases fit TRBD2. V trimming: 4 bases; J trimming: 0 bases; junction bases outside the gene matches: 4. The V gene's germline CDR1 is SGHTA and CDR2 FQGNSA. The CDR3 consists of 18 residues. The CDR3 DNA reads TGTGCCAGCAGCTCAGGACTAGCGGGAGGAGCGAACACCGGGGAGCTGTTTTTT. The encoded protein is CASSSGLAGGANTGELFF.

The V gene is TRBV27, the J gene TRBJ2-3; no clear D. Trimming left V 1 base short and J 4 bases short, with 9 bases between. This CDR3 contains 14 residues. Germline V gene lookup returns CDR1 MNHEY and CDR2 SMNVEV (reference sequence). In DNA form, the CDR3 reads TGTGCCAGCAGTTTATGGGGAAACCCAGATACGCAGTATTTT. Protein: CASSLWGNPDTQYF.

The rearrangement uses TRBV6-1 and TRBJ1-2; D is perhaps TRBD1 (6 bases). Trimming left V 8 bases short and J 4 bases short, with 17 bases between. Germline CDR1 is MNHNS and CDR2 is SASEGT. This CDR3 is built from 14 residues. CDR3 in amino acids: CASSGGGIGYGYTF. DNA for the CDR3: TGTGCCAGCTCCGGGGGGGGCATCGGCTATGGCTACACCTTC.

The chain is built from TRBV19 and TRBJ1-3, with 7 positions matching TRBD1. CDR1 and CDR2 from the germline V gene are LNHDA and SQIVND (reference sequence). CDR3 length equals 14 residues. Trimming removed 7 bases from V and 4 bases from J; junction bases left unmatched: 7. CDR3 sequence reads: CASNRGSRGNTIYF. CDR3 nucleotides: TGTGCCAGTAACAGGGGTTCGAGAGGAAACACCATATATTTT.

This clone turned up a few times. The chain is built from TRBV6-6 and TRBJ2-2; D remains unclear. Germline-derived CDR1 and CDR2 are MNHNY and SVGAGI (reference sequence). This CDR3 contains 13 residues. Trimming took off 1 base at V and 8 bases at J, with 8 bases between the two ends. The CDR3 sequence is CASSYYAPGELFF. DNA of the CDR3: TGTGCCAGCAGTTACTACGCTCCGGGGGAGCTGTTTTTT.

This rearrangement joins TRBV2 to TRBJ2-5; D perhaps matches TRBD2 (6 bases). Germline CDR1 and CDR2: SNHLY and FYNNEI. CDR3 length: 14 residues. V lost 7 bases and J lost 5, with 17 bases in between. In DNA form, the CDR3 reads TGTGCCAGCAAGGGTGGGCGGGACCCGGAGACCCAGTACTTC. Translating it yields CASKGGRDPETQYF.

The chain links TRBV11-2 to TRBJ2-7; D gene uncertain. Germline values: CDR1 SGHAT, CDR2 FQNNGV. V was clipped by 3 bases and J by 2 bases, with 8 bases between them. This CDR3 spans 13 amino acids. CDR3 nucleotides: TGTGCCAGCAGCTTTACGGACCCCTACGAGCAGTACTTC. Translated: CASSFTDPYEQYF.

The chain couples TRBV5-4 to TRBJ1-1; D call uncertain. CDR1 and CDR2 (germline): SGHNT, YYREEE (reference sequence). V was clipped by 2 bases and J by 7 bases, with 9 bases between them. This CDR3 region has 12 residues. CDR3: CASSLRGNEAFF. The CDR3 coding sequence is TGTGCCAGCAGCTTAAGAGGGAATGAAGCTTTCTTT.

The CDR3 loop reads CASSLSFVSGTQYF. CDR3 sequence (DNA): TGTGCCAGCAGCTTGTCTTTCGTAAGTGGGACGCAGTATTTT. V is TRBV11-2 and J is TRBJ2-3; D remains unclear. The CDR3 extends over 14 amino acids. Germline V gene sequence: CDR1 SGHAT, CDR2 FQNNGV. Trimming took off 3 bases at V and 9 bases at J, with 16 bases between the two ends.

The genes are TRBV14 and TRBJ1-4, with 9 bases fitting TRBD1. V lost 4 bases and J lost 4; bases outside the gene matches: 4. The CDR3 totals 15 residues. Germline V gene sequence: CDR1 SGHDN, CDR2 FVKESK. CDR3 coding DNA: TGTGCCAGCAGCCGAAACAGGGGGCTTAATGAAAAACTGTTTTTT. Protein sequence: CASSRNRGLNEKLFF.

The gene calls are TRBV28 and TRBJ2-1, with D perhaps matching TRBD1 (6 bases). Per germline, CDR1 MDHEN and CDR2 SYDVKM. V shed 6 bases and J shed 4 bases, with 10 bases lying between them. The CDR3 length is 13 residues. Here the CDR3 DNA reads TGTGCCAGCAGCCTCGGACAGTACAATGAGCAGTTCTTC. Protein product: CASSLGQYNEQFF.

This clone came up once. The chain links TRBV4-2 to TRBJ1-2; D remains ambiguous. The CDR3 is made up of 15 amino acids. Germline CDR1 LGHNA, CDR2 YNFKEQ. Trimming shortened V by 0 bases and J by 1 base, and 9 bases separated the two germline ends. The CDR3 DNA sequence: TGTGCCAGCAGCCAAGAGCGGACCCGTAACTATGGCTACACCTTC. This codes for CASSQERTRNYGYTF.

The genes are TRBV27 and TRBJ2-7, with 7 bases that match TRBD1. The germline gives CDR1 MNHEY, CDR2 SMNVEV (reference sequence). The CDR3 consists of 15 residues. With 0 bases clipped from V and 0 bases from J, the junction kept 2 bases outside the gene matches. CDR3 nucleotides: TGTGCCAGCAGTTTATCCGGGACAGTCTCCTACGAGCAGTACTTC. Translating gives CASSLSGTVSYEQYF.

This clone was seen only a few times. The chain links TRBV5-1 to TRBJ2-2, with a possible D match to TRBD1 (6 bases). V lost 3 bases and J 1 base, leaving 10 bases between the germline ends. This CDR3 comprises 15 residues. Germline V CDR1 and CDR2: SGHRS, YFSETQ. The CDR3 is CASSSQTGNTGELFF. CDR3 coding DNA: TGCGCCAGCAGCTCCCAGACAGGGAACACCGGGGAGCTGTTTTTT.

This clone was detected once. The gene calls are TRBV28 and TRBJ1-2; D gene unclear. Germline V gives CDR1 MDHEN, CDR2 SYDVKM. This CDR3 comprises 14 residues. Deletions cut 3 bases from V and 2 bases from J, with 10 bases between. The CDR3 nucleotides read TGTGCCAGCAGTTTTTCGGAGCACAACTATGGCTACACCTTC. It yields the protein CASSFSEHNYGYTF.

The genes are TRBV18 and TRBJ1-3; 10 nucleotides agree with TRBD1. With 3 bases clipped from V and 1 base from J, the junction kept 3 bases outside the gene matches. CDR3 length equals 16 residues. Germline CDR1 reads KGHSH; CDR2 reads LQKENI. The CDR3 DNA sequence: TGTGCCAGCTCACCGGGACAGGGGTTTTCTGGAAACACCATATATTTT. Translated: CASSPGQGFSGNTIYF.